This T cell receptor beta chain was recorded in a study of cytomegalovirus exposure and HLA in healthy donors. On this clone: Within the sample, other DNA sequences also encode this same CDR3.

The V and J ends lost 3 bases and 0 bases, in that order; junction bases with no gene match: 2. This CDR3 has 15 residues. Germline V gene data show CDR1 as SGHRS and CDR2 as YFSETQ. Amplification used 60 Vbeta primers and 13 Jbeta primers. Libraries were prepared by immunoSEQ multiplex PCR; TCRdb keeps only in-frame clonotypes and omits some of them. The sample holds about 120,000 clones; 77% are singletons and the top ten take approximately 6.3%. The rearrangement uses TRBV5-1 and TRBJ1-3; TRBD1 matches at 8 bases. The sequenced sample consisted of PBMCs. The origin of this receptor is a man aged 18-30 years in good health and CMV-seropositive. CDR3 DNA: TGCGCCAGCAGCTCCACAGGGGGCTCTGGAAACACCATATATTTT. The encoded protein is CASSSTGGSGNTIYF. Complete variable domain (other parts from reference TRBV5-1 and TRBJ1-3): KAGVTQTPRYLIKTRGQQVTLSCSPISGHRSVSWYQQTPGQGLQFLFEYFSETQRNKGNFPGRFSGRQFSNSRSEMNVSTLELGDSALYLCASSSTGGSGNTIYFGEGSWLTVV.